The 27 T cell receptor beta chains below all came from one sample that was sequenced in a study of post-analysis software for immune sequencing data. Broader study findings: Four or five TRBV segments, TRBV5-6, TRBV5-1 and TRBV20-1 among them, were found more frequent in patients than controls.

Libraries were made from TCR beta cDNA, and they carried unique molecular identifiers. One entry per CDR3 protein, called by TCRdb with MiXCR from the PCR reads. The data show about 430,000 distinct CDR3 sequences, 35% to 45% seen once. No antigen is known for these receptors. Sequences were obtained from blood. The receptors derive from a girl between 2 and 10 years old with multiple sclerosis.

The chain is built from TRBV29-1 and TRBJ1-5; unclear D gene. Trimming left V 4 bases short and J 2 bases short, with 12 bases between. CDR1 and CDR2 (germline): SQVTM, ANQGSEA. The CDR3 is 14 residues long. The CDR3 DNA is TGCAGCGTTGTAGAGCGCGATGGCAATCAGCCCCAGCATTTT. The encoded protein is CSVVERDGNQPQHF.

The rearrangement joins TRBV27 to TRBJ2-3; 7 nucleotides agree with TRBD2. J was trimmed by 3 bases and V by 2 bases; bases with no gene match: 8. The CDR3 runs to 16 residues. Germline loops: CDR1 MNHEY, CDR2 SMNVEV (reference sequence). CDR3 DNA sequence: TGTGCCAGCAGTTTAGGGGAGGGTCTACGGACAGATACGCAGTATTTT. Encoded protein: CASSLGEGLRTDTQYF.

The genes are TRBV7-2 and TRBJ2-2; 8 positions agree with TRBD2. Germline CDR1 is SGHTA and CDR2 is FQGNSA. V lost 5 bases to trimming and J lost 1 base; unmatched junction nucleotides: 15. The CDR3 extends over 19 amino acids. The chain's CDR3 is CASSPRELGRGGNTGELFF. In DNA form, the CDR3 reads TGTGCCAGCAGCCCGAGGGAGCTCGGGAGGGGGGGGAACACCGGGGAGCTGTTTTTT.

This CDR3 is CASSDRGPGANVLTF. CDR3 sequence (DNA): TGTGCCAGCAGTGACAGGGGGCCCGGGGCCAACGTCCTGACTTTC. J is TRBJ2-6 and V is TRBV6-5; 10 positions agree with TRBD1. Per the germline V gene, CDR1 is MNHEY and CDR2 is SVGAGI. The V gene end was trimmed by 5 bases and the J gene end by 4 bases; junction bases not matched to a gene: 2. This CDR3 is 15 amino acids long.

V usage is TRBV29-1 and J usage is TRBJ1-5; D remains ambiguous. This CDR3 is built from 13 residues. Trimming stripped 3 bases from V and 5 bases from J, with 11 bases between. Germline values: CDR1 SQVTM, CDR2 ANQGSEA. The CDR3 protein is CSVETALDQPQHF. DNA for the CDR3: TGCAGCGTTGAGACGGCTCTGGATCAGCCCCAGCATTTT.

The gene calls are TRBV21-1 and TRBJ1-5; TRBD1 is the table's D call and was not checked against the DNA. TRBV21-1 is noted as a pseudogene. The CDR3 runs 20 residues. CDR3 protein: CASTFPTFTKAGCGNQPQHF. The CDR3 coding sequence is TGTGCCAGCACCTTCCCGACATTCACAAAGGCAGGTTGTGGCAATCAGCCCCAGCATTTT.

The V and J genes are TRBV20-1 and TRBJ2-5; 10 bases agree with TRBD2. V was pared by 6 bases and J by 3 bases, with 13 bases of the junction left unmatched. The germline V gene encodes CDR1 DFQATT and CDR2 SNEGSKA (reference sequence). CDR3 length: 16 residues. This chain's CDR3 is CSAPRPSGGMEETQYF. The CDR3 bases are TGCAGTGCCCCGAGGCCTAGCGGGGGAATGGAAGAGACCCAGTACTTC.

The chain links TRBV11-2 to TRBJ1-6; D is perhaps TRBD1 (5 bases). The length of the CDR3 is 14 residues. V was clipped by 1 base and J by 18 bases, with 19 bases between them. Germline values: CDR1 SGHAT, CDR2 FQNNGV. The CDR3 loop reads CASSLVNGQGQPHF. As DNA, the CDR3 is TGTGCCAGCAGCTTAGTCAACGGACAAGGCCAACCCCACTTT.

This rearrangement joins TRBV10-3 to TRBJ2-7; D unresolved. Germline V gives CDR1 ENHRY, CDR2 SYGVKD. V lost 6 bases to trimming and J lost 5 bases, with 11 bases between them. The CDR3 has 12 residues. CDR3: CAISLQENEQYF. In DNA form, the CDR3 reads TGTGCCATCAGCCTACAAGAAAACGAGCAGTACTTC.

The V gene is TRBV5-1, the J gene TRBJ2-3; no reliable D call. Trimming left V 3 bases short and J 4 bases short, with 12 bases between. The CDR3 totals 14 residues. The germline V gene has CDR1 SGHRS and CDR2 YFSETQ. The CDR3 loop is CASSSSGLPDTQYF. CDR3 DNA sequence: TGCGCCAGCAGCTCCTCGGGCCTGCCAGATACGCAGTATTTT.

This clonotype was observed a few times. The CDR3 DNA reads TGTGCCAGCAGTTCCAGCCCCGGTTCTGGTGGCTACACCTTC. Translation: CASSSSPGSGGYTF. The chain links TRBV28 to TRBJ1-2, with D unclear. Per germline, CDR1 MDHEN and CDR2 SYDVKM. This CDR3 contains 14 residues. Trimming stripped 4 bases from V and 7 bases from J, with 16 bases between.

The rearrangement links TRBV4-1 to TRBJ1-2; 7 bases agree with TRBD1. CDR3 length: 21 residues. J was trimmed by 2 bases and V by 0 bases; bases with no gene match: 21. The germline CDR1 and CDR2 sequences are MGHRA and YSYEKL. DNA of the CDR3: TGCGCCAGCAGCCAAGAGCCCCGCATTCTTCGGGAACCGGGACAGAACTATGGCTACACCTTC. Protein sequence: CASSQEPRILREPGQNYGYTF.

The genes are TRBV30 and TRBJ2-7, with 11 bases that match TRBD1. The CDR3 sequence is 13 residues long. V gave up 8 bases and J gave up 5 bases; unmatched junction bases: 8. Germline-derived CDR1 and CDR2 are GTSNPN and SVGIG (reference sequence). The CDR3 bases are TGTGCCCGAAGGGACAGGGGGAGACACGAGCAGTACTTC. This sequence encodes CARRDRGRHEQYF.

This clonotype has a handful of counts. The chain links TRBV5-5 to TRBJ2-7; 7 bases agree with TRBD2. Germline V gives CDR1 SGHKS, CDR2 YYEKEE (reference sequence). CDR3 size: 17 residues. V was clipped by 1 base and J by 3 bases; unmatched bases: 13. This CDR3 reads CASSLIYSGSFYYEQYF. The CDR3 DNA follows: TGTGCCAGCAGCTTGATATATAGCGGGTCCTTTTACTACGAGCAGTACTTC.

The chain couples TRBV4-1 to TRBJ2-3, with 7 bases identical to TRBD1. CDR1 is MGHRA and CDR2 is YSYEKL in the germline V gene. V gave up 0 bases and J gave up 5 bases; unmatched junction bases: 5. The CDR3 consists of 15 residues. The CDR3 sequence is CASSQDEQGLDTQYF. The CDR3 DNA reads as TGCGCCAGCAGCCAAGATGAACAGGGGCTAGATACGCAGTATTTT.

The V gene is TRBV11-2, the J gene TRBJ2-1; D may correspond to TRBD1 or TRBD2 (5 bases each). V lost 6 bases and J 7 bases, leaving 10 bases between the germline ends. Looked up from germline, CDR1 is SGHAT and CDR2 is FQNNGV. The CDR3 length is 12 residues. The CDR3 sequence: CASRGENNEQFF. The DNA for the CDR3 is TGTGCCAGCAGAGGGGAGAATAATGAGCAGTTCTTC.

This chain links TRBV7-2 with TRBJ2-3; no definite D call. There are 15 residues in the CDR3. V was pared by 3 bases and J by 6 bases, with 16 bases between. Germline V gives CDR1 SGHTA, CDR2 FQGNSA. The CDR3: CASSLVGLLSDTQYF. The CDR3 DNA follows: TGTGCCAGCAGCTTGGTGGGCCTATTATCCGATACGCAGTATTTT.

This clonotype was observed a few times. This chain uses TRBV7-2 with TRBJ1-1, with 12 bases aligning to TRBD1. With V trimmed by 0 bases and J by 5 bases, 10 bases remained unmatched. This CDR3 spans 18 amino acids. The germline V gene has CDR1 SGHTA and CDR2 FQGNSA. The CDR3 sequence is CASSLAVGQGARGTEAFF. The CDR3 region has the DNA TGTGCCAGCAGCTTAGCTGTGGGACAGGGGGCGAGGGGTACTGAAGCTTTCTTT.

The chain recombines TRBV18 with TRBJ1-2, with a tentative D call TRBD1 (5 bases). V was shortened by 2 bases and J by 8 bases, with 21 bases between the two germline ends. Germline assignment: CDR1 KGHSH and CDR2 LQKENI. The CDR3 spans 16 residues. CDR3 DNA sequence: TGTGCCAGCTCACCAACTTCTTCGGGACGCCGAGGAGGCTACACCTTC. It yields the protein CASSPTSSGRRGGYTF.

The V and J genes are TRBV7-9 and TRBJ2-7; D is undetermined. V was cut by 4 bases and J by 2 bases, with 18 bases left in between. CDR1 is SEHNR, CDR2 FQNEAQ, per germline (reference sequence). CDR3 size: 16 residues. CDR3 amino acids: CASSSHILRETYEQYF. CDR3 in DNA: TGTGCCAGCAGCTCCCATATCCTGCGTGAAACCTACGAGCAGTACTTC.

The CDR3 coding sequence is TGCGCCAGCAGCCCAGATGGGGGGCCCTACGAGCAGTACTTC. It specifies CASSPDGGPYEQYF. The chain is built from TRBV5-1 and TRBJ2-7; D assignment may be TRBD1 or TRBD2 (6 bases each). The germline V gene has CDR1 SGHRS and CDR2 YFSETQ. The germline V and J ends were trimmed by 4 bases and 2 bases, with 13 bases remaining between them. The length of the CDR3 is 14 residues.

The DNA of the CDR3 is TGTGCCAGCACCCTAGACAATTGGGCCGGCCGACGCACAGATACGCAGTATTTT. It yields the protein CASTLDNWAGRRTDTQYF. V is TRBV11-2 and J is TRBJ2-3, with no clear D. The germline V gene has CDR1 SGHAT and CDR2 FQNNGV. V gave up 7 bases and J gave up 1 base, with 24 bases separating them. The CDR3 is made up of 18 amino acids.

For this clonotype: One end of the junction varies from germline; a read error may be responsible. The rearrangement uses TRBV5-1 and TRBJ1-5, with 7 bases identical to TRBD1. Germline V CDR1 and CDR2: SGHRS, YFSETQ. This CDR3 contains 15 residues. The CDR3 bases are TGCACCAGCAGCTTGGAGGGGGCTAGCAATCAGCCCCAGCATTTT. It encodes CTSSLEGASNQPQHF.

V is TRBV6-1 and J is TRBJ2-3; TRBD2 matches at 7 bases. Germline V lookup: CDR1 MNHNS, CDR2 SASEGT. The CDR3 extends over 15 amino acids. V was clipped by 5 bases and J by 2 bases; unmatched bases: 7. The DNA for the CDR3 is TGTGCCAGCAGTTCCCTAGCGGCCCTCACAGATACGCAGTATTTT. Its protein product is CASSSLAALTDTQYF.

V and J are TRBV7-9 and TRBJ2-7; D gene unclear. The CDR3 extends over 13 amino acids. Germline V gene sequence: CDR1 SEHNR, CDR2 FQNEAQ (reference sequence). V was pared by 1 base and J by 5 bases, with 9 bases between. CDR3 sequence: CASSLGARDEQYF. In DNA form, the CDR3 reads TGTGCCAGCAGCTTAGGAGCTCGGGACGAGCAGTACTTC.

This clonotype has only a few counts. Here the CDR3 reads CASSYSNSWSYTDTQYF. The CDR3 coding sequence is TGTGCCAGCAGTTACTCGAATTCCTGGTCTTACACAGATACGCAGTATTTT. This chain joins TRBV6-2 or TRBV6-3 and TRBJ2-3; no clear D. The CDR3 contains 17 residues. Germline V lookup: CDR1 MNHEY, CDR2 SVGEGT. Trimming shortened V by 0 bases and J by 2 bases, and 15 bases separated the two germline ends.

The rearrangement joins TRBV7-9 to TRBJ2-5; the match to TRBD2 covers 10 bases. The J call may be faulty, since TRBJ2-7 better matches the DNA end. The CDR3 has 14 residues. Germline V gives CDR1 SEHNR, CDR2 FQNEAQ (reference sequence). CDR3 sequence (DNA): TGTGCCAGCAGCAGAAGCGGGAGGGGTTACGAGCAGTACTTC. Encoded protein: CASSRSGRGYEQYF.